This T cell receptor (beta chain) was obtained from a study of shared clonotypes between healthy human individuals. Study results and limitations: Across subsets, estimated richness was generally greater for naive than for memory populations.

TCRdb's table, derived via immunoSEQ multiplex PCR, lists solely in-frame clones and lacks some. The data contain 550,000 to 800,000 clones, less than 85% of them singletons. CDR1 and CDR2 from the germline V gene are MDHEN and SYDVKM. V lost 6 bases, J lost 1 base, and 21 bases lay in between. The CDR3 runs 17 residues. Of note for this clone: Its matching antigen is unknown.

The clonotype originates from a woman aged 25 to 39 in good health. The sequencing input was memory CD4+ T cells sorted from blood. Described subset: CD45RA-negative fraction. The rearrangement joins TRBV28 to TRBJ1-1, with a weak D call TRBD1 (5 bases). CDR3 sequence (DNA): TGTGCCAGCAGCCCCGGCCGTCGTTCGGGGGAGAACACTGAAGCTTTCTTT. Protein product: CASSPGRRSGENTEAFF. The full variable domain, with the rest looked up from reference TRBV28 and TRBJ1-1, is DVKVTQSSRYLVKRTGEKVFLECVQDMDHENMFWYRQDPGLGLRLIYFSYDVKMKEKGDIPEGYSVSREKKERFSLILESASTNQTSMYLCASSPGRRSGENTEAFFGQGTRLTVV.